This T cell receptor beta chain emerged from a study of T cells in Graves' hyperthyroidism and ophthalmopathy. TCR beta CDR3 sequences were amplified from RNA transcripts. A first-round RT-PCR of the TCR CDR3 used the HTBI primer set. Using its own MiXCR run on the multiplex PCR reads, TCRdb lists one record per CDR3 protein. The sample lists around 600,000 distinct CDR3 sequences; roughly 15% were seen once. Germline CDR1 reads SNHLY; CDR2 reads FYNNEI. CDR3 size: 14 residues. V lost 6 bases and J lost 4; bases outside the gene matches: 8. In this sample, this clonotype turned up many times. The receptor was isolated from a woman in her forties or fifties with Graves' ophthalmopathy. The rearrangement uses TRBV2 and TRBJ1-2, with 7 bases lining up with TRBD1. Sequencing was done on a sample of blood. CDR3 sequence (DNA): TGTGCCAGCAGGGCAACAGGGGCCCTCTATGGCTACACCTTC. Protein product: CASRATGALYGYTF.